These 15 T cell receptor beta chains originate from one sample sequenced in a study of blood T cell repertoires in COVID-19. The method was immunoSEQ multiplex PCR; TCRdb's version includes in-frame clones alone and lacks a portion of them. In the table there are approximately 58,000 clones, more than 90% of which are singletons. The sample was peripheral blood. Receptor source: a human donor in a cohort sampled during active COVID-19.

The chain uses TRBV29-1 and TRBJ2-2, with 7 bases matching TRBD1. The CDR3 extends over 13 amino acids. V trimming: 4 bases; J trimming: 2 bases; junction bases outside the gene matches: 1. Germline V lookup: CDR1 SQVTM, CDR2 ANQGSEA. The CDR3 DNA reads as TGCAGCGTTGGACAGGGTAACACCGGGGAGCTGTTTTTT. It yields the protein CSVGQGNTGELFF.

V usage is TRBV27 and J usage is TRBJ2-5; 9 bases are a match to TRBD1. The J segment lost 5 bases and the V segment lost 4 bases, leaving 11 bases of the junction unmatched. The CDR3 has 16 residues. Germline assignment: CDR1 MNHEY and CDR2 SMNVEV (reference sequence). The CDR3 spells CASSSLRGTGKETQYF. The CDR3 DNA reads TGTGCCAGCAGTTCCCTCAGGGGGACAGGGAAGGAGACCCAGTACTTC.

The chain joins TRBV15 to TRBJ1-2; D remains unclear. The CDR3 covers 16 residues. V gave up 0 bases and J gave up 0 bases, with 11 bases separating them. The V gene's germline CDR1 is LNHNV and CDR2 YYDKDF (reference sequence). CDR3 bases: TGTGCCACCAGCAGAGAAGCGGCAGCTACTAACTATGGCTACACCTTC. This translates into CATSREAAATNYGYTF.

The chain links TRBV12-5 to TRBJ2-1; 12 bases are shared with TRBD1. Trimming removed 5 bases from V and 6 bases from J; junction bases left unmatched: 8. The CDR3 has 16 residues. Per germline, CDR1 LGHNT and CDR2 FRNRAP. CDR3 in amino acids: CASGHSGTGGRNEQFF. The CDR3 nucleotides read TGTGCTAGTGGTCACTCCGGGACAGGGGGCCGCAATGAGCAGTTCTTC.

This rearrangement joins TRBV5-8 to TRBJ2-1, with 9 bases that match TRBD1. The germline CDR1 and CDR2 sequences are SGHTS and YDEGEE. V lost 5 bases, J lost 5 bases, and 8 bases stayed unmatched. CDR3 size: 15 residues. The chain's CDR3 is CASRPGTGINNEQFF. The CDR3 DNA follows: TGTGCCAGCAGGCCCGGGACAGGGATTAACAATGAGCAGTTCTTC.

The V and J genes are TRBV5-1 and TRBJ2-7; a possible D gene is TRBD1 (6 bases). The CDR3 totals 13 residues. Germline assignment: CDR1 SGHRS and CDR2 YFSETQ. Trimming left V 4 bases short and J 1 base short, with 9 bases between. The CDR3 bases are TGCGCCAGCAGCCCCCAGGGGTCCTACGAGCAGTACTTC. This codes for CASSPQGSYEQYF. Combining the CDR3 with reference TRBV5-1 and TRBJ2-7 gives the whole variable domain KAGVTQTPRYLIKTRGQQVTLSCSPISGHRSVSWYQQTPGQGLQFLFEYFSETQRNKGNFPGRFSGRQFSNSRSEMNVSTLELGDSALYLCASSPQGSYEQYFGPGTRLTVT.

The rearrangement links TRBV2 to TRBJ2-7, with TRBD2 matching over 12 bases. V gave up 3 bases and J gave up 0 bases; unmatched junction bases: 15. Germline loops: CDR1 SNHLY, CDR2 FYNNEI. This CDR3 is built from 20 residues. CDR3 residues: CASSDPVLAGGKMSSYEQYF. The CDR3 DNA reads TGTGCCAGCAGTGACCCCGTCCTAGCGGGAGGGAAGATGAGCTCCTACGAGCAGTACTTC.

This clone was counted once. The chain is built from TRBV14 and TRBJ1-4, with D hard to call. Trimming took off 1 base at V and 7 bases at J, with 16 bases between the two ends. CDR1 and CDR2 (germline): SGHDN, FVKESK. The CDR3 covers 16 residues. CDR3 coding DNA: TGTGCCAGCAGCCAAGGAGCGGTCCATCCGGGTGAAAAACTGTTTTTT. Translating it yields CASSQGAVHPGEKLFF. The variable domain in full, with the rest retrieved from reference TRBV14 and TRBJ1-4, is EAGVTQFPSHSVIEKGQTVTLRCDPISGHDNLYWYRRVMGKEIKFLLHFVKESKQDESGMPNNRFLAERTGGTYSTLKVQPAELEDSGVYFCASSQGAVHPGEKLFFGSGTQLSVL.

The V gene is TRBV4-3, the J gene TRBJ2-1; 7 nucleotides align to TRBD1. Germline lookup yields CDR1 LGHNA and CDR2 YSLEER. The trim removed 0 bases at V and 6 bases at J, leaving 5 bases unmatched. The CDR3 length is 15 residues. CDR3: CASSQERDRANEQFF. CDR3 bases: TGCGCCAGCAGCCAAGAAAGAGACAGGGCCAATGAGCAGTTCTTC.

The V call is TRBV20-1, the J call TRBJ1-2; a possible D gene is TRBD1 (5 bases). CDR1 is DFQATT, CDR2 SNEGSKA, per germline (reference sequence). The CDR3 length is 13 residues. The germline V and J ends were trimmed by 3 bases and 2 bases, with 10 bases remaining between them. The CDR3 nucleotides are TGCAGTGCTAGTCTCCGACAGAACTATGGCTACACCTTC. Protein sequence: CSASLRQNYGYTF.

This chain links TRBV4-1 with TRBJ2-5, with 9 bases fitting TRBD1. V trimming: 3 bases; J trimming: 7 bases; junction bases outside the gene matches: 12. From germline, CDR1 is MGHRA and CDR2 YSYEKL. The CDR3 has 16 residues. For the CDR3, the DNA is TGCGCCAGCAGCCAGGTTCCGGGACAGGGTTTTGGGACCCAGTACTTC. Translation: CASSQVPGQGFGTQYF.

This chain uses TRBV5-4 with TRBJ2-5; 8 bases line up with TRBD2. The CDR3 has 16 amino acids. Germline CDR1 reads SGHNT; CDR2 reads YYREEE (reference sequence). The junction had 7 bases not matched to a gene; V was cut back by 0 bases and J by 3 bases. CDR3 sequence (DNA): TGTGCCAGCAGCTTGGTAGCCCAACTAGCGGAAGAGACCCAGTACTTC. Amino acids: CASSLVAQLAEETQYF.

The chain recombines TRBV27 with TRBJ2-7, with D maybe TRBD1 (5 bases). Germline V gene data show CDR1 as MNHEY and CDR2 as SMNVEV (reference sequence). The CDR3 is made up of 15 amino acids. The ends were cut back, 2 bases at V and 0 bases at J, with 11 bases in the middle. The CDR3 reads CASSLSKGASYEQYV. For the CDR3, the DNA is TGTGCCAGCAGTTTAAGTAAAGGGGCCTCCTACGAGCAGTACGTC.

This clone showed up just a few times. V and J are TRBV3-1 (or the pseudogene TRBV3-2) and TRBJ1-5; D remains ambiguous. V gave up 1 base and J gave up 9 bases, with 16 bases separating them. The CDR3 totals 15 residues. CDR1 and CDR2 (germline): LGHDT, YNNKEL (reference sequence). Written as DNA, the CDR3 is TGTGCCAGCAGCCAAGGCGGATCCGGAGTTGGGCCCCAGCATTTT. Amino acids: CASSQGGSGVGPQHF.

This rearrangement joins TRBV7-2 to TRBJ1-1, with D perhaps TRBD1 (5 bases). This CDR3 is 15 amino acids long. Trimming stripped 5 bases from V and 6 bases from J, with 19 bases between. Germline CDR1 reads SGHTA; CDR2 reads FQGNSA. CDR3 bases: TGTGCCAGCAGCCCCGGTTGGGGGGGAGACGCTGAAGCTTTCTTT. It codes for CASSPGWGGDAEAFF.